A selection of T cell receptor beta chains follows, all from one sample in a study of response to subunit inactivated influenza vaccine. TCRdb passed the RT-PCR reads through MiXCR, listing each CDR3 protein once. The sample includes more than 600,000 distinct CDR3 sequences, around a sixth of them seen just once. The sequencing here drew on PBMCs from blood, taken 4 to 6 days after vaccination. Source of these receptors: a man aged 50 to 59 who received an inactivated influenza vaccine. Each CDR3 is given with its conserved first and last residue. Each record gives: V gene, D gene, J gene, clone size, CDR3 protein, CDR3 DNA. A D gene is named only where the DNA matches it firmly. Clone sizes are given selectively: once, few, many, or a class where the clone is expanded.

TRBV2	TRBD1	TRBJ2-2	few	CASSEQGAPTGELFF	TGTGCCAGCAGTGAACAGGGGGCGCCCACCGGGGAGCTGTTTTTT
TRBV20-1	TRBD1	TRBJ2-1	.	CSARARTGTEQFF	TGCAGTGCTAGAGCCAGGACAGGGACTGAGCAGTTCTTC
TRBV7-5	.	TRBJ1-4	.	CISVPEAPGATNEKLFF	.
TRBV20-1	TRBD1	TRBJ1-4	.	CSASSPGGEKLFF	TGCAGTGCTAGTAGTCCAGGGGGCGAAAAACTGTTTTTT
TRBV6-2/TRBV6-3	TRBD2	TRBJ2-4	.	CASSPSVYLAGGIAKNIQYF	TGTGCCAGCAGTCCCAGCGTTTATCTAGCGGGAGGGATAGCCAAAAACATTCAGTACTTC
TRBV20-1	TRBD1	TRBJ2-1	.	CSARDRDRVYEQFF	TGCAGTGCTAGAGACCGGGACAGGGTCTATGAGCAGTTCTTC
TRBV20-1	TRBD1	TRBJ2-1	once	CSARTGTAVNEQFF	TGCAGTGCTCGTACCGGGACAGCAGTTAATGAGCAGTTCTTC
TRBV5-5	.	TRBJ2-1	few	CASSDLGGVSGNEQFF	TGTGCCAGCAGCGACCTCGGCGGAGTCTCGGGGAATGAGCAGTTCTTC
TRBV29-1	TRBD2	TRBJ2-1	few	CSVEVLVAGVGNNEQFF	TGCAGCGTTGAAGTCTTGGTGGCGGGAGTAGGAAATAATGAGCAGTTCTTC
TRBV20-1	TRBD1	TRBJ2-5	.	CSASPMGRGQETQYF	TGCAGTGCTAGCCCCATGGGCAGGGGGCAAGAGACCCAGTACTTC
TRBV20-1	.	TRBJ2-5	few	CSARLLAEETQYF	TGCAGTGCTAGACTCTTAGCGGAAGAGACCCAGTACTTC
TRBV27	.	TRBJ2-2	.	CASRRQPAGELFF	TGTGCCAGCAGACGACAGCCCGCCGGGGAGCTGTTTTTT
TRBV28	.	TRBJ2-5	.	CASRPSGGPPAQYF	TGTGCCAGCAGACCCTCGGGGGGCCCCCCAGCCCAGTACTTC
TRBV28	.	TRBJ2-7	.	CATIPGTFYEQYF	TGTGCCACCATACCCGGGACTTTCTACGAGCAGTACTTC
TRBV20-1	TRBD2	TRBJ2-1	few	CSARPFLGGGYNEQFF	TGCAGTGCTAGGCCCTTTCTGGGGGGGGGCTACAATGAGCAGTTCTTC
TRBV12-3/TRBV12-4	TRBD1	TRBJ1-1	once	CASIGTGASTEAFF	TGTGCCAGCATAGGTACAGGGGCGAGTACTGAAGCTTTCTTT
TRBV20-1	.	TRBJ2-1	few	CSALGNEQFF	TGCAGTGCGTTGGGCAATGAGCAGTTCTTC
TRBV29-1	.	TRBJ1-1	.	CSVEGRGGTEASF	TGCAGCGTTGAAGGGAGGGGGGGGACTGAAGCTTCCTTT
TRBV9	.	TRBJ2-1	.	CASSVVGRRSYNEQFF	TGTGCCAGCAGCGTAGTGGGCAGACGCTCCTACAATGAGCAGTTCTTC
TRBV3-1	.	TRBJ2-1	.	CASSSRASVQFF	TGTGCCAGCAGTTCCCGGGCGAGTGTTCAGTTCTTC
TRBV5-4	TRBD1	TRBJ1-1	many	CASSLEGTGNTEAFF	TGTGCCAGCAGCTTGGAAGGGACAGGGAACACTGAAGCTTTCTTT
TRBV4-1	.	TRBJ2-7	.	CASSQLHTRASAHF	TGCGCCAGCAGCCAATTACATACGCGTGCCTCAGCTCACTTC
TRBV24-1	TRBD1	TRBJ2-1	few	CATSEATGKSYNEQFF	TGTGCCACCAGTGAGGCGACAGGGAAGTCCTACAATGAGCAGTTCTTC
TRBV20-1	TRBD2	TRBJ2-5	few	CSARPTGTSVETQYF	TGCAGTGCTAGACCTACCGGGACTAGCGTTGAGACCCAGTACTTC
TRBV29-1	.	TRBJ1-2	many	CSVEIQGEANYGYTF	TGCAGCGTTGAAATACAAGGAGAGGCAAACTATGGCTACACCTTC
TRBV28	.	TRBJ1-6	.	CASSLSHSPLHF	TGTGCCAGCAGTTTATCACATTCACCCCTCCACTTT
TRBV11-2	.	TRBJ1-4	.	CASSLEIGFNEKLFF	TGTGCCAGCAGCTTAGAGATAGGTTTTAATGAAAAACTGTTTTTT
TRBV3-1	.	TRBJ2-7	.	CASSHDPTVEQYF	TGTGCCAGCAGCCACGACCCCACTGTCGAGCAGTACTTC
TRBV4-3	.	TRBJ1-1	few	CASSQDIGVGTEAFF	TGCGCCAGCAGCCAAGATATAGGGGTGGGCACTGAAGCTTTCTTT
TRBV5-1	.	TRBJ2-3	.	CASSSWGALADTQYF	TGCGCCAGCAGCTCCTGGGGAGCGTTGGCAGATACGCAGTATTTT
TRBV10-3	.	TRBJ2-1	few	CAIARNNEQFF	TGTGCCATCGCACGGAACAATGAGCAGTTCTTC
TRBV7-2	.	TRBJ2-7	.	CASTPPASYEQYF	TGTGCCAGCACCCCCCCGGCCTCCTACGAGCAGTACTTC
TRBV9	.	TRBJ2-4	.	CASSADRLGNIQYF	TGTGCCAGCAGCGCCGATAGGCTTGGGAACATTCAGTACTTC
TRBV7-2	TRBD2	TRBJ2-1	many	CASSLVGGDEQFF	TGTGCCAGCAGCTTAGTCGGGGGGGACGAGCAGTTCTTC
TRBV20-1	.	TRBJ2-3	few	CSALKLGFSTDTQYF	TGCAGTGCCCTAAAGCTGGGCTTCAGCACAGATACGCAGTATTTT
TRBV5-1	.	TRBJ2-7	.	CASRATSSYEQYF	TGCGCCAGCAGGGCGACTAGCTCCTACGAGCAGTACTTC
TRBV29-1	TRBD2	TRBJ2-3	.	CGLRRGTTDTQYF	TGCGGCCTAAGGCGGGGGACCACAGATACGCAGTATTTT
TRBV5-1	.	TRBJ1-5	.	CASREYLRRNSNQPQHF	TGCGCCAGCAGGGAGTACCTCCGCAGGAATAGCAATCAGCCCCAGCATTTT
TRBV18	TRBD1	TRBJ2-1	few	CASSPRVRQGERNEQFF	TGTGCCAGCTCACCACGAGTAAGACAGGGTGAAAGGAATGAGCAGTTCTTC
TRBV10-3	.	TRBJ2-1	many	CAIKGSGELNEQFF	TGTGCCATCAAGGGGTCGGGAGAGTTGAATGAGCAGTTCTTC
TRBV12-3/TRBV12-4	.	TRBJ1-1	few	CASSLEHPGYTEAFF	TGTGCCAGCAGTTTAGAGCATCCAGGTTACACTGAAGCTTTCTTT
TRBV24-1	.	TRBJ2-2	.	CATSDLARDTGELFF	TGTGCCACCAGTGATTTAGCCAGGGACACCGGGGAGCTGTTTTTT
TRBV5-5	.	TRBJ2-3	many	CASSPQGADTQYF	TGTGCCAGCAGTCCACAGGGCGCAGATACGCAGTATTTT
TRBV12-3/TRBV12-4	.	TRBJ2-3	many	CASSRYRPGGTDTQYF	TGTGCCAGCAGTCGTTACCGCCCCGGGGGCACAGATACGCAGTATTTT
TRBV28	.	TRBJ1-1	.	CASSAQTVEAFF	TGTGCCAGCAGTGCGCAGACAGTTGAAGCTTTCTTT